Listed below are T cell receptor beta chains from one sample, sequenced in a study of post-analysis software for immune sequencing data. Each CDR3 protein is one row after TCRdb ran MiXCR on the PCR reads. The sample has around 190,000 distinct CDR3 sequences, approximately 29% seen once. What was sequenced was blood. These receptors originate from a girl aged 2-17 years with multiple sclerosis. Each CDR3 is given with its conserved first and last residue. Fields, in order: J gene, V gene, clone size, D gene, CDR3 protein, CDR3 DNA. The D gene is left open where the match is weak. Size is omitted from some rows. Given values are once, few, many or a class for expanded clones.

>TRBJ2-3|TRBV12-3/TRBV12-4|.|.
CASSPSRFEGTDTQYF
TGTGCCAGCAGTCCTAGCCGCTTCGAGGGCACAGATACGCAGTATTTT
>TRBJ1-2|TRBV28|.|.
CASRKTRGRELRYGYTF
TGTGCCAGCAGAAAAACAAGGGGTCGGGAGCTTCGCTATGGCTACACCTTC
>TRBJ2-7|TRBV5-5|.|TRBD1
CASLTGESSYNEQYF
TGTGCCAGCCTGACAGGGGAGAGCTCCTACAATGAGCAGTACTTC
>TRBJ2-6|TRBV10-1|many|.
CASSAHSGANVLTF
TGCGCCAGCAGTGCCCATTCTGGGGCCAACGTCCTGACTTTC
>TRBJ1-1|TRBV9|few|.
CASSVVGDTEAFF
TGTGCCAGCAGCGTGGTAGGGGACACTGAAGCTTTCTTT
>TRBJ2-5|TRBV7-3|.|.
CASSFGGRGKTQYF
TGTGCCAGCAGCTTCGGTGGACGCGGGAAGACCCAGTACTTC
>TRBJ2-3|TRBV7-9|.|.
CASSLVFGGTDTQYF
TGTGCCAGCAGCTTAGTTTTCGGGGGCACAGATACGCAGTATTTT
>TRBJ2-5|TRBV5-1|.|TRBD2
CASSLMSSGGDPQETQYF
TGCGCCAGCAGCTTGATGTCTAGCGGGGGGGACCCTCAAGAGACCCAGTACTTC
>TRBJ2-7|TRBV6-5|.|.
CASSYVSSGEQYF
TGTGCCAGCAGTTACGTTTCGTCTGGCGAGCAGTACTTC
>TRBJ1-2|TRBV20-1|.|.
CSARYRVQVGGYTF
TGCAGTGCTAGATACAGGGTGCAAGTTGGCGGCTACACCTTC
>TRBJ2-5|TRBV29-1|many|.
CSGGDSPRETQYF
TGCAGCGGGGGGGACAGCCCAAGGGAGACCCAGTACTTC
>TRBJ2-1|TRBV5-1|few|.
CASSSRTGYSINEQFF
TGCGCCAGCAGCTCAAGAACAGGGTATTCTATAAATGAGCAGTTCTTC